The next 8 T cell receptor beta chains were all read from a single sample in a study of regulatory T cells in long-lasting Graves disease (dated by TCRdb to 2020 to 2022). In light of the paper, this sample's time point label describes: newly diagnosed GD, antithyroid drugs for less than 3 months. For both TCR sequencing and RNA sequencing, RNA was extracted from PBMCs in TRIzol. Libraries came from multiplex PCR. Sequencing was performed on an Illumina HiSeq 4000. TCR beta libraries were built with iRepertoire HTBI primers and Arm-PCR amplification of CDR3 regions. TCRdb reran the public reads through fastp at Q25 and MiXCR, keeping productive beta chains. Entries are consolidated by CDR3 protein sequence, retaining the most common genes and DNA. For this sample there are 400,000 to 500,000 distinct CDR3 sequences; 15% appear just once. The top ten constitute 16% of the sample. The same data also went into a second study, on T cells in Graves' hyperthyroidism and ophthalmopathy.

Here the sequenced sample was peripheral blood mononuclear cells (PBMCs), taken at new diagnosis, from a patient treated with antithyroid drugs. The receptors here all came from a woman aged 30 to 39 with Graves disease. Donor details come from another sample of the same person, matched by shared clones.

This clonotype was seen ten or more times. The rearrangement links TRBV20-1 to TRBJ2-5; perhaps TRBD2 as D (6 bases). Trimming cost V 6 bases and J 1 base, with 9 bases left between them. In germline, CDR1 is DFQATT, CDR2 SNEGSKA (reference sequence). This CDR3 region has 12 residues. The CDR3 here is CSATGLQETQYF. CDR3 nucleotide sequence: TGCAGTGCCACGGGACTCCAAGAGACCCAGTACTTC.

This clonotype was seen repeatedly, ten times or more. The gene calls are TRBV7-3 and TRBJ2-1; the match to TRBD2 covers 9 bases. The CDR3 is 15 residues long. CDR1 and CDR2 from the germline V gene are SGHTA and FQGTGA. V was pared by 5 bases and J by 3 bases, with 5 bases of the junction left unmatched. The CDR3 region is CASSRIAGDYNEQFF. The CDR3 DNA sequence: TGTGCCAGCAGCCGTATAGCGGGAGACTACAATGAGCAGTTCTTC.

This clonotype has just a few counts. This sequence joins TRBV12-3 or TRBV12-4 and TRBJ1-1, with D hard to call. CDR3 size: 12 residues. The ends were cut back, 3 bases at V and 8 bases at J, with 10 bases in the middle. The CDR3 bases are TGTGCCAGCAGTTTTACGGGTCTGGAAGCTTTCTTT. As protein: CASSFTGLEAFF.

The rearrangement joins TRBV30 to TRBJ2-3; D not resolved. Germline V gives CDR1 GTSNPN, CDR2 SVGIG (reference sequence). V was cut by 3 bases and J by 8 bases, with 9 bases left in between. The CDR3 contains 11 residues. The CDR3 loop is CAWSLAGTQYF. Here the CDR3 DNA reads TGTGCCTGGAGCCTGGCCGGTACGCAGTATTTT. Variable domain in full (rest from reference TRBV30 and TRBJ2-3): SQTIHQWPATLVQPVGSPLSLECTVEGTSNPNLYWYRQAAGRGLQLLFYSVGIGQISSEVPQNLSASRPQDRQFILSSKKLLLSDSGFYLCAWSLAGTQYFGPGTRLTVL.

The J gene is TRBJ2-7, the V gene TRBV14; D could derive from TRBD1 or TRBD2 (5 bases each). Deletions cut 0 bases from V and 1 base from J, with 7 bases between. Looked up from germline, CDR1 is SGHDN and CDR2 is FVKESK. There are 14 residues in the CDR3. CDR3 amino acids: CASSQDGGSYEQYF. For the CDR3, the DNA is TGTGCCAGCAGCCAAGATGGGGGATCCTACGAGCAGTACTTC.

This clonotype was seen more than once but under ten times. The chain links TRBV15 to TRBJ1-3; 9 positions match TRBD1. CDR1 is LNHNV, CDR2 YYDKDF, per germline (reference sequence). The V gene end was trimmed by 3 bases and the J gene end by 4 bases; junction bases not matched to a gene: 10. This CDR3 contains 17 residues. The CDR3, as DNA: TGTGCCACCAGCAGCGACTACGGGACAGGGAGCGGAAACACCATATATTTT. Encoded protein: CATSSDYGTGSGNTIYF.

This clonotype was found a few times. The rearrangement uses TRBV10-1 and TRBJ2-4; 13 bases are a match to TRBD2. Germline V lookup: CDR1 WNHNN, CDR2 SYGVQD (reference sequence). The CDR3 is 11 residues long. V lost 9 bases, J lost 16 bases, and 6 bases stayed unmatched. CDR3 DNA: TGCGCCAGATGGACTAGCGGGAGTATATACTTC. Protein sequence: CARWTSGSIYF.

V and J are TRBV12-3 or TRBV12-4 and TRBJ2-5; D is unresolved. Trimming stripped 3 bases from V and 1 base from J, with 15 bases between. The CDR3 extends over 16 amino acids. The CDR3 sequence: CASSFRSPDRQETQYF. The CDR3 DNA is TGTGCCAGCAGTTTTAGGTCCCCCGACCGCCAAGAGACCCAGTACTTC.